This entry is about one T cell receptor (beta chain). This entry belongs to a study of blood T cell repertoires in COVID-19. The wider study: Spain, Italy and the United States supplied samples that represented acute and convalescent COVID-19. Nucleic acid was either cDNA or gDNA, and it came from T cells, B-cell-depleted T cells, or PBMCs.

In the authors' methods: Nucleated cell number was recorded as an estimate derived from reference gene primer amplification. Measured with immunoSEQ multiplex PCR; TCRdb has only the in-frame clones, and not every one. D and trimming come from the DNA, and the V and J calls and clone size come from that table. The table lists roughly 17,000 clones, 75% to 90% of them singletons. The sample consisted of peripheral blood. The sequence came from a human donor in a cohort sampled during active COVID-19.

The CDR3 sequence: CASSFRRLGSAEAFF. CDR3 sequence (DNA): TGTGCCAGCAGTTTTCGGCGATTGGGGAGCGCTGAAGCTTTCTTT. The V call is TRBV28, the J call TRBJ1-1; no definite D call. Germline V CDR1 and CDR2: MDHEN, SYDVKM. This CDR3 has 15 amino acids. Trimming pared 3 bases from V and 6 bases from J, leaving 17 bases between.